The clone carrying this T cell receptor (beta chain) was counted at least ten times. Its antigen is unknown. Hyperthyroidism was new, under 2 months, in patients aged 18 to 65. The CDR3 length is 14 residues. V lost 5 bases, J lost 5 bases, and 16 bases lay in between. Germline assignment: CDR1 PRHDT and CDR2 FYEKMQ (reference sequence). This record belongs to a study of Graves' ophthalmopathy and Graves' hyperthyroidism. Amplification of the TCR beta CDR3 regions used RNA transcripts (as template). HTBI primers were used in a first-round RT-PCR, which preceded a second-round multiplex PCR. TCRdb passed the multiplex PCR reads through MiXCR, listing each CDR3 protein once. The sample holds some 360,000 distinct CDR3 sequences; about 18% are singletons and the top ten take 2.4%. Study-wide findings and caveats: Separation of ophthalmopathy from stable hyperthyroidism was achieved by a 13-signature model, at roughly 88% sensitivity and around 81% specificity.

Sequenced: peripheral blood. The source of this sequence is an adult woman with stable Graves' hyperthyroidism. The chain is built from TRBV13 and TRBJ2-7; no clear D gene. CDR3 DNA: TGTGCCAGCAGCCACTCCGGTCAGGTCCACGAGCAGTACTTC. This sequence encodes CASSHSGQVHEQYF.